The rows below give T cell receptor beta chains drawn from one sample of a study of blood T cell repertoires in COVID-19. Sequenced by immunoSEQ multiplex PCR; TCRdb stores in-frame clones only, minus some. Of 75,000 to 100,000 clones in the sample, around 85% were seen once. The sequenced sample consisted of peripheral blood. All receptors derive from a man aged 55 to 69 with acute or convalescent COVID-19. Each CDR3 is given without its conserved first and last residue. D genes are given only for firm matches.

>-|TRBJ2-1|TRBV7-8
ASSLGAVNEQF
>TRBD2|TRBJ2-7|TRBV27
ASSFSGRTSYEQY
>-|TRBJ2-3|TRBV19
ASSIGGGGDTQY
>-|TRBJ1-2|TRBV30
AWRRDSFGYT
>TRBD1|TRBJ2-3|TRBV5-1
ASSEGQGGTDTQY
>-|TRBJ1-6|TRBV7-2
ASSLWAGGDSPLH
>TRBD1|TRBJ2-7|TRBV5-1
ASSFRDRFYEQY
>TRBD1|TRBJ1-1|TRBV6-5
ASRVGQVGTEAF
>TRBD1|TRBJ1-1|TRBV30
AWSGQGAGVGTEAF
>TRBD1|TRBJ1-6|TRBV6-5
ASSRDRVNSPLH
>-|TRBJ1-5|TRBV27
ASSGRGNQPQH
>TRBD1|TRBJ2-3|TRBV29-1
SVEATGGISTDTQY
>TRBD1|TRBJ1-1|TRBV5-6
ASSFYDRGWRTEAF
>TRBD1|TRBJ2-2|TRBV27
ASSPLTGKSAGELF
>TRBD2|TRBJ2-2|TRBV5-1
ASSLALAGGPSGELF
>-|TRBJ2-1|TRBV27
ASSLLARAYNEQF
>TRBD1|TRBJ2-3|TRBV11-2
ASSWTGTTQY
>-|TRBJ1-1|TRBV7-2
ASSLLGGGNTEAF
>TRBD1|TRBJ1-5|TRBV5-1
ASSLWTGSGQPQH
>TRBD2|TRBJ2-7|TRBV5-4
ASSVSGTSGREQY
>-|TRBJ2-1|TRBV15
ATSTTQKGENEQF
>TRBD1|TRBJ1-1|TRBV7-2
ASSLDRGRGAF
>-|TRBJ2-7|TRBV6-5
ASRYDDRGSYEQY
>TRBD1|TRBJ1-3|TRBV28
ASSLRQGKAGNTIY
>-|TRBJ1-1|TRBV10-1
ASSESGGMGNTEAF
>-|TRBJ1-2|TRBV20-1
SANSGYGYT
>-|TRBJ1-2|TRBV21-1
ASSRPLDRDYGYT
>-|TRBJ1-2|TRBV19
ASSITKAVGYT
>-|TRBJ2-7|TRBV9
ASSGRELVAEQY
>-|TRBJ1-2|TRBV7-9
ASSLKGDYT
>TRBD1|TRBJ2-5|TRBV2
ASSRGVGTGQETQY
>-|TRBJ2-7|TRBV7-2
ASSLGRDYEQY
>TRBD1|TRBJ1-2|TRBV5-1
ASSSGGQGVRNT
>-|TRBJ1-1|TRBV19
ASSSWEEPRTEAF
>-|TRBJ1-5|TRBV2
ASSEGLGVANQPQH
>TRBD2|TRBJ2-3|TRBV11-2
ASSFRRVAGADTQY
>TRBD1|TRBJ2-7|TRBV11-3
ASSLDWQGAKEQY
>-|TRBJ1-1|TRBV11-1
ASSPSIQGPITEAF
>-|TRBJ2-1|TRBV24-1
ATSDYGGVNEQF
>-|TRBJ2-7|TRBV2
ASSPGGRYEQY
>-|TRBJ2-7|TRBV11-2
ASSLDRWSYEQY
>-|TRBJ2-7|TRBV4-1
ASSQDRRGLSYEQY
>-|TRBJ2-3|TRBV12-5
ASDRSFTDTQY
>TRBD2|TRBJ2-5|TRBV6-5
ASSWGTSGMGKTQY
>TRBD1|TRBJ2-1|TRBV3-1/TRBV3-2
ASSQGQGSYNEQF
>TRBD2|TRBJ2-2|TRBV7-9
ASSLRTSGRSDTGELF
>-|TRBJ2-5|TRBV19
ASSIVATQYQETQY
>TRBD1|TRBJ2-3|TRBV4-2
ASSQETGGRDTQY
>-|TRBJ2-1|TRBV9
ASSVAGAPGGEQF
>TRBD1|TRBJ2-2|TRBV2
ASSSHRGGTGELF
>TRBD2|TRBJ2-3|TRBV7-6
ASSLTSGVTDTQY
>-|TRBJ1-2|TRBV18
ASSPLQDISYGYT
>-|TRBJ2-5|TRBV6-1
ASSEGVRESQETQY
>TRBD1|TRBJ2-1|TRBV10-3
ATQRTGGFDEQF
>TRBD2|TRBJ2-7|TRBV7-3
ASSLLAVGRVGYEQY